The rows below give T cell receptor beta chains drawn from one sample of a study of T cell changes during pregnancy in multiple sclerosis. Clones were read by immunoSEQ multiplex PCR, and TCRdb kept only the in-frame ones, dropping some. The sample has approximately 69,000 clones, approximately 94% seen once; the top ten hold 2.1%. The input for sequencing was peripheral blood, taken in the second trimester of pregnancy. The receptors stem from a female donor in good health, enrolled as a control in a pregnancy study. Both conserved end residues are part of each CDR3. The order of the fields is J gene, V gene, CDR3 protein.

>TRBJ1-1|TRBV4-3
CASRYGTGNTEAFF
>TRBJ1-2|TRBV9
CASSDITGIYGYTF
>TRBJ2-3|TRBV7-9
CASSVGGAGSTDTQYF
>TRBJ1-2|TRBV7-3
CASSWGPGLYGYTF
>TRBJ1-5|TRBV11-2
CASSLDGYSNQPQHF
>TRBJ2-7|TRBV28
CASREHTGSSYEQYF
>TRBJ2-1|TRBV6-6
CASSYGANEQFF
>TRBJ1-5|TRBV4-3
CASSQKAGNQPQHF
>TRBJ2-2|TRBV6-1
CASSEVAGELFF
>TRBJ1-6|TRBV7-3
CASSLRGSDSPLHF
>TRBJ1-2|TRBV7-8
CASSSGGYGYTF
>TRBJ2-3|TRBV4-3
CASSQGVQGALSGSTDTQYF
>TRBJ2-3|TRBV4-3
CASSQREADTQYF
>TRBJ1-2|TRBV28
CASGHGQGHYGYTF
>TRBJ1-6|TRBV25-1
CASSEAGDSPLHF
>TRBJ1-2|TRBV6-1
CASIGDGDSRGYTF